The rows below give T cell receptor beta chains drawn from one sample of a study of cytomegalovirus exposure and HLA in healthy donors. Generated by immunoSEQ multiplex PCR, the TCRdb table keeps only in-frame clones and is missing some. The sample table sets out more than 95,000 clones. Sequencing was carried out using PBMCs. The receptors here all came from a middle-aged man in good health and CMV-seronegative. CDR3s include the opening cysteine and the closing phenylalanine or tryptophan. The D gene is left open where the match is weak.

NA,17,TRBV4-1,TRBJ2-7,TGCGCCAGCAGCCAAGATCTGGGGAGAACCCTCGCCTACGAGCAGTACTTC,CASSQDLGRTLAYEQYF
NA,14,TRBV4-1,TRBJ2-7,TGCGCCAGCAGCTTAACGTCGGTGGGCCACGAGCAGTACTTC,CASSLTSVGHEQYF
TRBD2,18,TRBV27,TRBJ2-7,TGTGCCAGCAGTTTGGGGACTAGGGGAGATGACCCCAGTTGGGAGCAGTACTTC,CASSLGTRGDDPSWEQYF
TRBD2,14,TRBV11-2,TRBJ2-7,TGTGCCAGCAGCTGGGCTAGCGGACCCTACGAGCAGTACTTC,CASSWASGPYEQYF
NA,16,TRBV28,TRBJ2-2,TGTGCCAGCAGCTACCTTTTGCGGGGAGGCGGCGGGGAGCTGTTTTTT,CASSYLLRGGGGELFF
TRBD1,13,TRBV5-1,TRBJ2-3,TGCGCCACTTCGACAGGGGGCACAGATACGCAGTATTTT,CATSTGGTDTQYF
TRBD2,15,TRBV5-1,TRBJ2-1,TGCGCCAGCAGCTTAAACGGACTAGCGGGGGATGAGCAGTTCTTC,CASSLNGLAGDEQFF
NA,12,TRBV30,TRBJ2-1,TGTGCCTGGAGCGAGAAGAACTATGAGCAGTTCTTC,CAWSEKNYEQFF
NA,15,TRBV9,TRBJ2-1,TGTGCCAGCAGCGTACGGGGTGGCTTCGGGAATGAGCAGTTCTTC,CASSVRGGFGNEQFF
NA,19,TRBV19,TRBJ2-6,TGTGCCAGTAGTATAGGCTACAGGGGACTCGGATCTGGGGCCAACGTCCTGACTTTC,CASSIGYRGLGSGANVLTF
NA,14,TRBV28,TRBJ2-5,TGTGCCAGCAGCCCAGGGCCCGACCAAGAGACCCAGTACTTC,CASSPGPDQETQYF
TRBD1,16,TRBV7-9,TRBJ2-7,TGTGCCAGCAGCTTGTTAGAGACAGGGGATACCTACGAGCAGTACTTC,CASSLLETGDTYEQYF
NA,15,TRBV2,TRBJ2-1,TGTGCCAGCACCGGAGGGGGGGCCTCCTACAATGAGCAGTTCTTC,CASTGGGASYNEQFF
TRBD1,15,TRBV6-1,TRBJ2-3,TGTGCCAGTAAAGACAGGGGAAGTTCCACAGATACGCAGTATTTT,CASKDRGSSTDTQYF
TRBD2,15,TRBV18,TRBJ2-1,TGTGCCAGCTCACCAGCGGGGGGGCCGGCGTATGAGCAGTTCTTC,CASSPAGGPAYEQFF
TRBD1,16,TRBV10-3,TRBJ1-1,TGTGCCATCAGTGAGTCTCTTGGACAGGCGAACACTGAAGCTTTCTTT,CAISESLGQANTEAFF
NA,14,TRBV7-2,TRBJ2-1,TGTGCCAGCAGCAATCGACTTTCCTACAATGAGCAGTTCTTC,CASSNRLSYNEQFF
TRBD2,13,TRBV27,TRBJ2-3,TGTGCCAGCAGTTTTAGCGGGGAGGATACGCAGTATTTT,CASSFSGEDTQYF
NA,16,TRBV21-1,TRBJ2-3,TGTGCCAGCAGCAAAGTGAGGGACAGGGACACAGATACGCAGTATTTT,CASSKVRDRDTDTQYF
NA,15,TRBV23-1,TRBJ1-1,TGCGCCAGCAGTCAATGGATGGAGAGGGACACTGAAGCTTTCTTT,CASSQWMERDTEAFF
TRBD2,17,TRBV11-3,TRBJ2-3,TGTGCCAGCAGCTTGTCCCGGGGTAGCGGGGGCGAAGATACGCAGTATTTT,CASSLSRGSGGEDTQYF
NA,15,TRBV9,TRBJ2-7,TGTGCCAGCAGCGTAGCACCCGGGAGCTCCTACGAGCAGTACTTC,CASSVAPGSSYEQYF
NA,14,TRBV21-1,TRBJ2-7,TGTGCCAGCAGCAAAGAGGCACTATCGTACGAGCAGTACTTC,CASSKEALSYEQYF
NA,14,TRBV5-1,TRBJ2-3,TGCGCCAGCAGCTTTGGAGGGAGCACAGATACGCAGTATTTT,CASSFGGSTDTQYF
NA,14,TRBV19,TRBJ1-4,TGTGCCAGTAGTACGTCGGGGGTTGGCGAAAAACTGTTTTTT,CASSTSGVGEKLFF
NA,17,TRBV19,TRBJ2-2,TGTGCCAGTAGTATGGGCTTTCAACGATCGAACACCGGGGAGCTGTTTTTT,CASSMGFQRSNTGELFF
TRBD1,16,TRBV6-6,TRBJ2-5,TGTGCCAGCTCCCCGCGAACAGGGGAAAAGGGAGAGACCCAGTACTTC,CASSPRTGEKGETQYF
TRBD1,15,TRBV28,TRBJ2-7,TGTGCCAGCAGTCCCCCGGGACAGGGTTTCCACGAGCAGTACTTC,CASSPPGQGFHEQYF
NA,15,TRBV4-1,TRBJ1-1,TGCGCCAGCAGCCAGCTGGGACACCCGAACACTGAAGCTTTCTTT,CASSQLGHPNTEAFF
NA,14,TRBV10-1,TRBJ1-3,TGCGCCAGCAGTGAACAGGCAGAGGGAAACACCATATATTTT,CASSEQAEGNTIYF
TRBD2,14,TRBV6-5,TRBJ2-7,TGTGCCAGCAGTTACTCCAGCGGGAGGGTCGAGCAGTACTTC,CASSYSSGRVEQYF